This TCR beta chain was observed in a study of long-term antiretroviral therapy in people with HIV. Study-level results: Regardless of time point, clones expanded before ART dominated the repertoire. Information pertaining to ART adherence, viral resistance or therapeutic modifications was not obtained.

Assay version v3.0 of immunoSEQ was used, and it was run at survey level. Clones were read by immunoSEQ multiplex PCR, and TCRdb kept only the in-frame ones, dropping some. Of about 26,000 clones in the sample, about 86% are singletons; the top ten hold approximately 4.6%. The CDR3 has 19 amino acids. After removal of 5 bases from V and 8 bases from J, the junction contained 16 bases not matched to a gene. Germline values: CDR1 LNHDA, CDR2 SQIVND (reference sequence). In its sample, this clone was seen a few times. No antigen is known for it. This clonotype was obtained from a man aged 35-49 years with HIV. The source material was unsorted PBMCs, sampled 2.7 years after starting antiretroviral therapy. The chain recombines TRBV19 with TRBJ2-1, with TRBD2 identical over 15 bases. This CDR3 is CASSSLTPGLAGGLHEQFF. CDR3 nucleotide sequence: TGTGCCAGTAGTTCACTTACACCGGGACTAGCGGGGGGTTTGCATGAGCAGTTCTTC.